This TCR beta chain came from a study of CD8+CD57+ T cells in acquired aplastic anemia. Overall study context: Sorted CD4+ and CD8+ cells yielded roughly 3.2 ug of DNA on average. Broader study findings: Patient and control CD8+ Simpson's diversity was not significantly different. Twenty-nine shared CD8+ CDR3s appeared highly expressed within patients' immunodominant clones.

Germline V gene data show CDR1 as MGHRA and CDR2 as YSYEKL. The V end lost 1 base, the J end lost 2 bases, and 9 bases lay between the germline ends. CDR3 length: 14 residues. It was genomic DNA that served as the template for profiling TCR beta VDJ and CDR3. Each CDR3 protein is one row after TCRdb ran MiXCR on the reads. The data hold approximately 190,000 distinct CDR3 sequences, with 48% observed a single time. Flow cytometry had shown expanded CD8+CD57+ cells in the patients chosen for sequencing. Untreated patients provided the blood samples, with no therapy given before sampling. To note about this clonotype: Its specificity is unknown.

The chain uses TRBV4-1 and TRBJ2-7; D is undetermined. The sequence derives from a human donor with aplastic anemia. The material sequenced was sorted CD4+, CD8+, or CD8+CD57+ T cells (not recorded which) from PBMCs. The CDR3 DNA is TGCGCCAGCAGCCAAGTTGGTCCCACCTACGAGCAGTACTTC. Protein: CASSQVGPTYEQYF.